This is a list of T cell receptor beta chains from one sample in a study of T cell repertoires in cytomegalovirus infection. TCRdb analysed the reads with MiXCR anew, one entry per CDR3 protein. Here the sample spans approximately 250,000 distinct CDR3 sequences, about 20% being singletons. The specimen was CD8+ T cells from PBMCs. These receptors all come from a human donor in good health (CMV status not recorded). Some clones in this sample may be carry-over from other donors' samples. The CDR3 runs from the conserved cysteine through the conserved F or W. D genes are given only for firm matches. Clone size is given for some rows only: seen once, a few or many times, or a class if the clone is expanded.

clone size	V gene	D gene	J gene	CDR3 length	CDR3 protein	CDR3 DNA
NA	TRBV24-1	NA	TRBJ2-2	14	CATSDPGRTGELFF	TGTGCCACCAGTGATCCAGGGCGGACCGGGGAGCTGTTTTTT
many	TRBV12-3/TRBV12-4	NA	TRBJ1-1	12	CASSALGTEAFF	TGTGCCAGCAGTGCTCTTGGGACTGAAGCTTTCTTT
many	TRBV7-8	TRBD2	TRBJ2-1	15	CASSTLAGGPGEQFF	TGTGCCAGCAGCACACTAGCGGGGGGGCCTGGTGAGCAGTTCTTC
few	TRBV4-1	TRBD1	TRBJ1-2	14	CASSPNQQGYGYTF	TGCGCCAGCAGCCCAAATCAACAGGGGTATGGCTACACCTTC
NA	TRBV19	NA	TRBJ1-1	15	CASSMGMDMNTEAFF	TGTGCCAGTAGTATGGGGATGGACATGAACACTGAAGCTTTCTTT
many	TRBV12-3/TRBV12-4	NA	TRBJ1-4	15	CASSFAGTTNEKLFF	TGTGCCAGCAGCTTCGCGGGAACAACTAATGAAAAACTGTTTTTT
NA	TRBV24-1	TRBD2	TRBJ2-3	18	CATSDSGLAGGYTDTQYF	TGTGCCACCAGTGATTCGGGACTAGCGGGGGGATACACAGATACGCAGTATTTT
few	TRBV6-5	NA	TRBJ2-7	15	CASSYMGGGPYEQYF	TGTGCCAGCAGTTACATGGGGGGGGGCCCCTACGAGCAGTACTTC
few	TRBV10-3	NA	TRBJ2-2	15	CAISDQDRHTGELFF	TGTGCCATCAGTGATCAGGACCGACACACCGGGGAGCTGTTTTTT
few	TRBV20-1	NA	TRBJ2-7	15	CSARDDAGASYEQYF	TGCAGTGCTAGAGATGATGCAGGGGCCTCCTACGAGCAGTACTTC
NA	TRBV2	TRBD1	TRBJ2-5	14	CASSHPTGEETQYF	TGTGCCAGCAGTCACCCCACAGGGGAAGAGACCCAGTACTTC
NA	TRBV28	NA	TRBJ2-7	14	CASSLAADPYEQYF	TGTGCCAGCAGTTTGGCGGCCGACCCCTACGAGCAGTACTTC
NA	TRBV24-1	TRBD1	TRBJ2-1	15	CATEDGTGLYNEQFF	TGTGCCACCGAGGATGGGACAGGGTTATACAATGAGCAGTTCTTC
NA	TRBV2	NA	TRBJ2-7	12	CASSEGSYEQYF	TGTGCCAGCAGTGAGGGCTCCTACGAGCAGTACTTC
many	TRBV28	NA	TRBJ2-2	16	CASSFIGQLNTGELFF	TGTGCCAGCAGTTTCATAGGACAACTGAACACCGGGGAGCTGTTTTTT
few	TRBV7-9	NA	TRBJ1-4	14	CASSLVLMPEKLFF	TGTGCCAGCAGCTTGGTACTTATGCCGGAAAAACTGTTTTTT